This T cell receptor beta chain is from a study of shared clonotypes between healthy human individuals. Findings and limits, study-wide: Memory subsets had estimated richness that was generally smaller than that of naive subsets. Roughly 5% of naive CD4 clonotypes were common to four donors. Sorted-subset samples were not fully sequenced, rarefaction indicated.

Sequencing used immunoSEQ multiplex PCR; TCRdb keeps in-frame clones, though not all of them. The table includes about 190,000 clones, around 63% detected once. The germline CDR1 and CDR2 sequences are SGHTA and FQGNSA. V dropped 1 base and J dropped 4 bases, with 13 bases sitting between them. The CDR3 is made up of 15 amino acids. Comment on this clone: The antigen is not known.

It was into CD45RA+ naive and CD45RA-negative memory subsets that the CD4+ cells were split. This chain joins TRBV7-2 and TRBJ1-2; no clear D. Material: memory CD4+ T cells sorted from blood. Described subset: CD45RA-negative fraction. This sequence was found in a man younger than 45 in good health. The CDR3 DNA is TGTGCCAGCAGCTTAGACACGCTACCCTTCTATGGCTACACCTTC. It specifies CASSLDTLPFYGYTF.